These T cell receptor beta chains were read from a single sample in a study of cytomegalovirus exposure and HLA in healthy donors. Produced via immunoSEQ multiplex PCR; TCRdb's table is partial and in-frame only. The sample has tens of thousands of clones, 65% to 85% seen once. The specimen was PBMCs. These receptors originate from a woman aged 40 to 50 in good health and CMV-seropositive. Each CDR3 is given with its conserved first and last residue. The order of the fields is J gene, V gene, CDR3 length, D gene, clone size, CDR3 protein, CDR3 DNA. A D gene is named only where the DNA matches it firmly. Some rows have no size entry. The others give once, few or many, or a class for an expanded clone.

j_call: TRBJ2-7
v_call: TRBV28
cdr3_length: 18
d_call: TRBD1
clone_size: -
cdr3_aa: CASSYQWTGIRRTYEQYF
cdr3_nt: TGTGCCAGCAGTTACCAGTGGACAGGGATAAGGAGGACCTACGAGCAGTACTTC

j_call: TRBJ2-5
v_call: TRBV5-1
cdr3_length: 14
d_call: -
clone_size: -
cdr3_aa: CASSLANRQETQYF
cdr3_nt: TGCGCCAGCAGCTTAGCGAATAGGCAAGAGACCCAGTACTTC

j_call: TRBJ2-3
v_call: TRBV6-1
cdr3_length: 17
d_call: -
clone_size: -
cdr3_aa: CASSERGWARATDTQYF
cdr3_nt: TGTGCCAGCAGTGAACGGGGGTGGGCGAGGGCGACAGATACGCAGTATTTT

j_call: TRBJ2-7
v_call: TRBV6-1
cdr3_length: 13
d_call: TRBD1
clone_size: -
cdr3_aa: CASTATGAHEQYF
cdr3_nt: TGTGCCAGCACCGCGACAGGGGCCCACGAGCAGTACTTC

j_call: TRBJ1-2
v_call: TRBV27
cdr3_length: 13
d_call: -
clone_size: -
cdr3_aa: CASSLSLGRGYTF
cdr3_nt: TGTGCCAGCAGTTTAAGTTTGGGCAGAGGCTACACCTTC

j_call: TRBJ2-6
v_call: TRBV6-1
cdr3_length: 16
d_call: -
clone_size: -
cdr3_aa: CASSEDTGSGANVLTF
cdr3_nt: TGTGCCAGCAGTGAAGACACAGGCTCTGGGGCCAACGTCCTGACTTTC

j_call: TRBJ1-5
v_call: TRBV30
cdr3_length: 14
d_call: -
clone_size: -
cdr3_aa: CAWSRSNSNQPQHF
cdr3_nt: TGTGCCTGGAGTCGTAGTAATAGCAATCAGCCCCAGCATTTT

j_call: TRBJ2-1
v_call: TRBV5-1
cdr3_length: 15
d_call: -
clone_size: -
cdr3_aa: CASSLAMSQGREQFF
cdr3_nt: TGCGCCAGCAGCTTGGCAATGTCTCAGGGAAGGGAGCAGTTCTTC

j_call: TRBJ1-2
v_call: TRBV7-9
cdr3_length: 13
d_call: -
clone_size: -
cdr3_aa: CASSLAGAQGYTF
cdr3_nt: TGTGCCAGCAGCTTAGCAGGGGCGCAGGGCTACACCTTC

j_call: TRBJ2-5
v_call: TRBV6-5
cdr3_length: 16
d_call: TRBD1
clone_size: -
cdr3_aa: CASSYGGQGAQETQYF
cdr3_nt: TGTGCCAGCAGTTACGGCGGACAGGGGGCTCAAGAGACCCAGTACTTC

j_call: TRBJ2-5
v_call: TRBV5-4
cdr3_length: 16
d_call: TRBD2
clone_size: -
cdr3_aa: CASSLRLRTRQETQYF
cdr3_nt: TGTGCCAGCAGCTTGCGGCTTCGGACTAGACAAGAGACCCAGTACTTC

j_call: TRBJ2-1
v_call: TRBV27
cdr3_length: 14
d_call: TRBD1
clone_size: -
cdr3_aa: CASRGTGGYNEQFF
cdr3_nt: TGTGCCAGCAGAGGGACAGGGGGTTACAATGAGCAGTTCTTC

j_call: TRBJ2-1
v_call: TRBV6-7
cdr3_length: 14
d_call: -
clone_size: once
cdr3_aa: CASTQIADYNEQFF
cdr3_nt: TGTGCCAGCACCCAGATAGCGGACTACAATGAGCAGTTCTTC

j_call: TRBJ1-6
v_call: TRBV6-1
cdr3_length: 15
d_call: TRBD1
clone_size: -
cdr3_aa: CASGDYDRGHSPLHF
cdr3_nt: TGTGCCAGCGGGGATTATGACAGGGGGCATTCACCCCTCCACTTT